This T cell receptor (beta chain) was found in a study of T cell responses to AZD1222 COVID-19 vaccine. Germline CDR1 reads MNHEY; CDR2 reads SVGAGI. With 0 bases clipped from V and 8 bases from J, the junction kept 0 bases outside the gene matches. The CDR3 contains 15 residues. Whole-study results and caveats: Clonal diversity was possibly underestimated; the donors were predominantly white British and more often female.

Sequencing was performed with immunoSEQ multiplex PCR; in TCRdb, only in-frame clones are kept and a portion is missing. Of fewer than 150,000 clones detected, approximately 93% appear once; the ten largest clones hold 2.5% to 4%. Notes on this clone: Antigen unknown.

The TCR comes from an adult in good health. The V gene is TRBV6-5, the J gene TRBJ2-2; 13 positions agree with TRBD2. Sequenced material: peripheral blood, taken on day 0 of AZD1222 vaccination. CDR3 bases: TGTGCCAGCAGTTACTCGGGACTAGCGGGAGGGGAGCTGTTTTTT. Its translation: CASSYSGLAGGELFF.